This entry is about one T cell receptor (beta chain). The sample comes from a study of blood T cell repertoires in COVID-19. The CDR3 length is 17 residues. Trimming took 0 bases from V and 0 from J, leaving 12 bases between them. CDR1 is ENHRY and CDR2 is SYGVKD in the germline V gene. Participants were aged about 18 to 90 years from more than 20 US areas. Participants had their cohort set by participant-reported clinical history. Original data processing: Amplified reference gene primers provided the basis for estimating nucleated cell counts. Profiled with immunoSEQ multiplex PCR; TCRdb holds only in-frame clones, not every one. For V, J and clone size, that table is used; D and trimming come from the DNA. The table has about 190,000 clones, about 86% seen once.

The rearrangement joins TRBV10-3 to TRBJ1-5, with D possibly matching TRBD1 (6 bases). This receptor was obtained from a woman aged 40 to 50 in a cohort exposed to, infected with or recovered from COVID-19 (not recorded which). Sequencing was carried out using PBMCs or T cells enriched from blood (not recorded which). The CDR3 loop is CAISESRGQDSNQPQHF. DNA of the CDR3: TGTGCCATCAGTGAGTCGCGGGGGCAGGATAGCAATCAGCCCCAGCATTTT.